These 27 T cell receptor beta chains were all obtained from the same sample, sequenced in a study of T cell responses to AZD1222 COVID-19 vaccine. Clones were sequenced by immunoSEQ multiplex PCR, and TCRdb holds only the in-frame ones, with some missing. The table has fewer than 200,000 clones, more than 90% seen once. The material was peripheral blood, obtained on day 0 of AZD1222 vaccination. The origin of the receptors is an adult in good health.

Worth noting for this clone: In the same sample, other DNA sequences code for this CDR3. The chain recombines TRBV5-1 with TRBJ2-7; 10 bases map to TRBD2. Germline assignment: CDR1 SGHRS and CDR2 YFSETQ. This CDR3 has 15 residues. J gave up 0 bases and V 2 bases, and 2 bases lay outside the gene matches. The CDR3 coding sequence is TGCGCCAGCAGCTTAGCTAGCGGGAGCTCCTACGAGCAGTACTTC. Translated: CASSLASGSSYEQYF.

This CDR3 reads CASSPQGATEAFF. The CDR3 bases are TGTGCCAGCAGTCCCCAGGGGGCGACTGAAGCTTTCTTT. The chain couples TRBV2 to TRBJ1-1; 8 nucleotides line up with TRBD1. J was trimmed by 5 bases and V by 5 bases; bases with no gene match: 4. Germline CDR1 is SNHLY and CDR2 is FYNNEI. The CDR3 length is 13 residues.

The genes are TRBV19 and TRBJ1-5; tentatively, D is TRBD1 (5 bases). V shed 5 bases and J shed 6 bases, with 20 bases lying between them. Germline values: CDR1 LNHDA, CDR2 SQIVND (reference sequence). This CDR3 has 16 residues. This CDR3 reads CASSPREGVDAQPQHF. In nucleotides, the CDR3 is TGTGCCAGTAGTCCCCGGGAAGGGGTCGATGCTCAGCCCCAGCATTTT.

This chain links TRBV9 with TRBJ2-3, with a tentative D call TRBD1 (6 bases). Germline V gene sequence: CDR1 SGDLS, CDR2 YYNGEE. This CDR3 comprises 13 residues. Deletions cut 8 bases from V and 4 bases from J, with 14 bases between. CDR3 sequence reads: CASTGYMADTQYF. The CDR3 nucleotides read TGTGCCAGTACAGGGTATATGGCAGATACGCAGTATTTT.

The chain links TRBV7-9 to TRBJ2-7; D gene ambiguous. The CDR3 extends over 14 amino acids. V lost 2 bases, J lost 8 bases, and 16 bases lay in between. Per germline, CDR1 SEHNR and CDR2 FQNEAQ (reference sequence). In nucleotides, the CDR3 is TGTGCCAGCAGCTTATCCTCCCTGGGTGGTAAGCAGTACTTC. Encoded protein: CASSLSSLGGKQYF.

The chain employs TRBV6-5 and TRBJ1-4; no definite D call. The CDR3 length is 13 residues. Germline-derived CDR1 and CDR2 are MNHEY and SVGAGI. V lost 11 bases and J 0 bases, leaving 10 bases between the germline ends. The CDR3 region has the DNA TGTGCCGCCAGACGTGCAACTAATGAAAAACTGTTTTTT. Translation: CAARRATNEKLFF.

This chain joins TRBV13 and TRBJ2-3; the D gene could be TRBD1 or TRBD2 (6 bases each). CDR1 PRHDT and CDR2 FYEKMQ come from the germline V gene (reference sequence). This CDR3 is 15 amino acids long. The V end lost 4 bases, the J end lost 2 bases, and 13 bases lay between the germline ends. The DNA of the CDR3 is TGTGCCAGCAGCTCAGGGGCGGGAACCACAGATACGCAGTATTTT. Protein: CASSSGAGTTDTQYF.

The chain is built from TRBV4-2 and TRBJ2-7; no clear D gene. The CDR3 totals 15 residues. Trimming removed 0 bases from V and 7 bases from J, with 16 bases in between. Germline V gene data show CDR1 as LGHNA and CDR2 as YNFKEQ. The CDR3 is CASSQDTLGRREQYF. CDR3 coding DNA: TGTGCCAGCAGCCAAGACACCCTCGGAAGGCGGGAGCAGTACTTC.

The chain combines TRBV7-2 with TRBJ2-1; D might be TRBD2 (5 bases). The ends were cut back, 3 bases at V and 7 bases at J, with 10 bases in the middle. CDR1 SGHTA and CDR2 FQGNSA come from the germline V gene. CDR3 size: 13 residues. The CDR3 reads CASSFSLANEQFF. DNA of the CDR3: TGTGCCAGCAGCTTTAGTCTAGCAAATGAGCAGTTCTTC.

The V and J genes are TRBV30 and TRBJ1-2, with a weak D call TRBD1 (5 bases). The CDR3 sequence is 11 residues long. The germline V gene encodes CDR1 GTSNPN and CDR2 SVGIG (reference sequence). Trimming cost V 4 bases and J 5 bases, with 8 bases left between them. The CDR3 nucleotides read TGTGCCTGGACGGAGGGGTATGGCTACACCTTC. Its translation: CAWTEGYGYTF. Full variable domain (rest looked up from reference TRBV30 and TRBJ1-2): SQTIHQWPATLVQPVGSPLSLECTVEGTSNPNLYWYRQAAGRGLQLLFYSVGIGQISSEVPQNLSASRPQDRQFILSSKKLLLSDSGFYLCAWTEGYGYTFGSGTRLTVV.

The V and J genes are TRBV19 and TRBJ1-4; TRBD1 is a possible D gene (6 bases). The CDR3 runs 14 residues. The V gene lost 9 bases and the J gene lost 8 bases, with 19 bases spanning the gap. From germline, CDR1 is LNHDA and CDR2 SQIVND (reference sequence). The DNA for the CDR3 is TGTGCCAGCTCACTCGACACAGGGAGAGAAAAACTGTTTTTT. This codes for CASSLDTGREKLFF.

V is TRBV2 and J is TRBJ1-4, with D perhaps TRBD1 (6 bases). The germline V gene encodes CDR1 SNHLY and CDR2 FYNNEI. CDR3 length: 13 residues. V was trimmed by 6 bases and J by 8 bases, leaving 13 bases between them. CDR3 DNA: TGTGCCAGCAGGGGGACAAGGCAGGAAAAACTGTTTTTT. Residues: CASRGTRQEKLFF.

The chain links TRBV29-1 to TRBJ1-2; D remains unclear. The CDR3 spans 12 residues. Germline values: CDR1 SQVTM, CDR2 ANQGSEA. The V gene lost 8 bases and the J gene lost 7 bases, with 17 bases spanning the gap. CDR3 nucleotide sequence: TGCAGCACCTGGGCCGCCCAAGGTGGCTACACCTTC. Residues: CSTWAAQGGYTF.

This rearrangement joins TRBV7-9 to TRBJ1-2; the D is unclear. The CDR3 is 12 amino acids. Per germline, CDR1 SEHNR and CDR2 FQNEAQ (reference sequence). The ends were cut back, 4 bases at V and 0 bases at J, with 3 bases in the middle. The CDR3 loop is CASSSTNYGYTF. CDR3 coding DNA: TGTGCCAGCAGCTCCACTAACTATGGCTACACCTTC.

The V and J genes are TRBV5-1 and TRBJ1-1; a possible D gene is TRBD1 (6 bases). The CDR3 covers 17 residues. Between the trimmed V and J ends, which lost 0 bases and 0 bases, there was a span of 15 bases. Germline values: CDR1 SGHRS, CDR2 YFSETQ. CDR3 nucleotide sequence: TGCGCCAGCAGCTTGGCCGTGGGGGGCGTAGTGAACACTGAAGCTTTCTTT. It translates to CASSLAVGGVVNTEAFF.

The V and J genes are TRBV9 and TRBJ2-1; 8 positions agree with TRBD2. This CDR3 is 15 amino acids long. CDR1 is SGDLS, CDR2 YYNGEE, per germline. Trimming at V came to 6 bases and at J to 4 bases, leaving 9 bases not matched to a gene. The CDR3 DNA reads as TGTGCCAGCAACCCCGAAGCGGGAGCGTACAATGAGCAGTTCTTC. This translates into CASNPEAGAYNEQFF.

On this clone: Additional DNA sequences in this sample encode the identical CDR3. J is TRBJ2-1 and V is TRBV11-2, with no clear D. CDR3 length: 15 amino acids. The germline V and J ends were trimmed by 6 bases and 0 bases, with 12 bases remaining between them. Germline-derived CDR1 and CDR2 are SGHAT and FQNNGV. The CDR3 DNA is TGTGCCAGCAGTTTGACTTTCAGCTCCTACAATGAGCAGTTCTTC. Its protein product is CASSLTFSSYNEQFF.

The chain recombines TRBV4-2 with TRBJ2-1; unclear D gene. Germline V gene sequence: CDR1 LGHNA, CDR2 YNFKEQ. Trimming pared 2 bases from V and 6 bases from J, leaving 20 bases between. This CDR3 has 17 amino acids. The CDR3 here is CASSQPPLWELTNEQFF. The DNA for the CDR3 is TGTGCCAGCAGCCAACCCCCCCTATGGGAACTTACCAATGAGCAGTTCTTC.

This clone has just one count. This chain uses TRBV7-8 with TRBJ1-3; D is perhaps TRBD1 (6 bases). Germline loops: CDR1 SGHVS, CDR2 FQNEAQ. The CDR3 consists of 14 residues. The V end was cut by 5 bases, the J end by 2 bases, with 10 bases between. The CDR3 here is CASSPGHPGNTIYF. Written as DNA, the CDR3 is TGTGCCAGCAGCCCGGGACATCCTGGAAACACCATATATTTT.

The rearrangement uses TRBV23-1 and TRBJ1-5; tentatively, D is TRBD1 (6 bases). TRBV23-1 is known as an ORF, though its function is uncertain. CDR3 length equals 17 residues. V was trimmed by 1 base and J by 4 bases, leaving 17 bases between them. The CDR3: CASSQFNQGPPNQPQHF. The CDR3 DNA is TGCGCCAGCAGTCAATTCAATCAGGGGCCGCCGAATCAGCCCCAGCATTTT.

CDR3 sequence reads: CASSQGDRGVYGYTF. CDR3 nucleotides: TGTGCCAGCAGCCAGGGGGACAGGGGGGTCTATGGCTACACCTTC. The J gene is TRBJ1-2, the V gene TRBV7-9, with 11 positions matching TRBD1. V shed 5 bases and J 4 bases; nucleotides not matched to a gene: 6. Germline V CDR1 and CDR2: SEHNR, FQNEAQ (reference sequence). The CDR3 spans 15 residues.

This chain connects TRBV3-1 (or the pseudogene TRBV3-2) to TRBJ2-7; D gene ambiguous. Trimming left V 0 bases short and J 1 base short, with 7 bases between. The germline V gene has CDR1 LGHDT and CDR2 YNNKEL (reference sequence). CDR3 length equals 14 residues. CDR3 sequence reads: CASSQDRISYEQYF. In DNA form, the CDR3 reads TGTGCCAGCAGCCAAGATCGTATTTCCTACGAGCAGTACTTC.

J is TRBJ1-1 and V is TRBV10-3; no reliable D call. V was cut by 0 bases and J by 0 bases, with 8 bases left in between. This CDR3 has 15 amino acids. The germline V gene has CDR1 ENHRY and CDR2 SYGVKD. The CDR3 nucleotides read TGTGCCATCAGTGAGTCCGGCAGTATGAACACTGAAGCTTTCTTT. Translated, it gives CAISESGSMNTEAFF.

This sequence joins TRBV5-4 and TRBJ1-1; D call uncertain. Germline loops: CDR1 SGHNT, CDR2 YYREEE (reference sequence). V lost 4 bases and J lost 0, with 13 bases in between. CDR3 length: 15 amino acids. This CDR3 reads CASSPPRAMNTEAFF. Written as DNA, the CDR3 is TGTGCCAGCAGCCCCCCCCGGGCCATGAACACTGAAGCTTTCTTT.

Turning to this clone: Other DNA sequences within the sample encode an identical CDR3. The gene calls are TRBV2 and TRBJ1-5; maybe TRBD1 (5 bases). Germline loops: CDR1 SNHLY, CDR2 FYNNEI. This CDR3 has 14 amino acids. V lost 2 bases and J 4 bases, leaving 9 bases between the germline ends. In DNA, the CDR3 is TGTGCCAGCAGTGAATGGGGCAGTAATCAGCCCCAGCATTTT. Its translation is CASSEWGSNQPQHF.

This chain links TRBV4-1 with TRBJ1-2; 9 bases align to TRBD1. Unmatched junction bases numbered 6, after V lost 1 base and J lost 6 bases. The CDR3 sequence is 15 residues long. Germline V CDR1 and CDR2: MGHRA, YSYEKL. CDR3 sequence: CASSQVDRGVDGYTF. For the CDR3, the DNA is TGCGCCAGCAGCCAAGTGGACAGGGGAGTTGATGGCTACACCTTC.

This clone occurred once. The chain has TRBV27 and TRBJ2-3, with TRBD2 matching over 9 bases. In germline, CDR1 is MNHEY, CDR2 SMNVEV (reference sequence). Trimming took 4 bases from V and 1 from J; bases not matched to a gene: 9. There are 17 residues in the CDR3. As DNA, the CDR3 is TGTGCCAGCAGTTCCAGACTCATAGCGGGGGGCACAGATACGCAGTATTTT. Translated, it gives CASSSRLIAGGTDTQYF.